These T cell receptor beta chains were read from a single sample in a study of blood T cell repertoires in COVID-19. Method: immunoSEQ multiplex PCR; TCRdb's copy keeps in-frame clones and lacks some. The repertoire consists of fewer than 250,000 clones, with 65% to 90% occurring once and the leading ten covering 3% to 4%. Sequencing used PBMCs or T cells enriched from blood (not recorded which). These receptors originate from a woman in her 40s with acute COVID-19. The CDR3 runs from the conserved cysteine through the conserved F or W. The D gene is left open where the match is weak. Size tells how often a clone was seen (once, few, many) or the class of an expanded clone, and some rows leave it out.

d_call,v_call,clone_size,j_call,cdr3_aa,cdr3_nt
TRBD1,TRBV2,-,TRBJ2-1,CASLGQESGSEQFF,TGTGCCAGCCTCGGACAGGAAAGCGGTAGTGAGCAGTTCTTC
-,TRBV3-1/TRBV3-2,-,TRBJ2-6,CASSPTTTSGANVLTF,TGTGCCAGCAGCCCGACCACTACCTCTGGGGCCAACGTCCTGACTTTC
TRBD2,TRBV6-2/TRBV6-3,once,TRBJ2-7,CASSYNRLAETYEQYF,TGTGCCAGCAGTTACAATCGGCTAGCGGAAACCTACGAGCAGTACTTC
TRBD2,TRBV4-1,-,TRBJ2-1,CASSQGGTSGRRAYNEQFF,TGCGCCAGCAGCCAAGGGGGGACTAGCGGGAGGCGCGCCTACAATGAGCAGTTCTTC
-,TRBV30,-,TRBJ2-4,CAWSVQRGGGNIQYF,TGTGCCTGGAGTGTACAAAGGGGAGGGGGTAACATTCAGTACTTC
-,TRBV27,few,TRBJ2-5,CASSSLVHQETQYF,TGTGCCAGCAGTTCCTTAGTGCATCAAGAGACCCAGTACTTC
-,TRBV18,-,TRBJ2-5,CASSPVQETQYF,TGTGCCAGCTCCCCCGTCCAAGAGACCCAGTACTTC
TRBD1,TRBV7-9,few,TRBJ2-7,CASNPGTGSYEQYF,TGTGCCAGCAACCCCGGGACAGGGTCCTACGAGCAGTACTTC
-,TRBV19,-,TRBJ2-7,CASSIAAGSYEQYF,TGTGCCAGTAGTATAGCGGCGGGAAGCTACGAGCAGTACTTC
TRBD1,TRBV27,-,TRBJ2-2,CASSTSWTGGAGELFF,TGTGCCAGCAGTACGTCCTGGACAGGGGGGGCCGGGGAGCTGTTTTTT
TRBD2,TRBV6-5,-,TRBJ2-7,CASSYRGLVRQEQYF,TGTGCCAGCAGTTATCGCGGACTAGTCCGCCAGGAGCAGTACTTC
-,TRBV7-9,-,TRBJ2-2,CAPRRVDGELFF,TGTGCCCCACGGCGGGTAGACGGGGAGCTGTTTTTT
TRBD2,TRBV4-2,-,TRBJ2-1,CASSRTSVEQFF,TGTGCCAGCAGCCGGACTAGCGTTGAGCAGTTCTTC
-,TRBV19,-,TRBJ1-3,CASSTLQGDGNTIYF,TGTGCCAGTAGTACATTACAGGGAGATGGAAACACCATATATTTT
TRBD2,TRBV11-2,-,TRBJ2-1,CASSFDYLLAGLLNEQFF,TGTGCCAGCAGCTTCGATTACCTCCTAGCGGGACTCCTCAATGAGCAGTTCTTC
-,TRBV2,-,TRBJ2-7,CASSDSRGSYEQYF,TGTGCCAGCAGTGACTCTAGGGGGTCCTACGAGCAGTACTTC
-,TRBV28,-,TRBJ2-6,CASSLVYAGANVLTF,TGTGCCAGCAGTTTAGTCTACGCTGGGGCCAACGTCCTGACTTTC
-,TRBV5-6,-,TRBJ2-2,CASRDGHYTGELFF,TGTGCCAGCAGGGACGGACACTACACCGGGGAGCTGTTTTTT
TRBD1,TRBV19,-,TRBJ1-2,CASSELGDSYGYTF,TGTGCCAGTAGTGAGCTGGGGGACAGCTATGGCTACACCTTC
-,TRBV27,many,TRBJ2-7,CASWQTGSSYEQYF,TGTGCCAGCTGGCAAACGGGGAGCTCCTACGAGCAGTACTTC
TRBD1,TRBV28,-,TRBJ1-5,CASRPGQGGQPQHF,TGTGCCAGCAGGCCGGGACAGGGAGGTCAGCCCCAGCATTTT
TRBD1,TRBV12-3/TRBV12-4,-,TRBJ1-2,CASSRGQLYGYTF,TGTGCCAGCAGCCGGGGACAGCTCTATGGCTACACCTTC
TRBD1,TRBV19,-,TRBJ1-2,CASSIGTGNGYTF,TGTGCCAGTAGTATTGGGACAGGGAATGGCTACACCTTC
-,TRBV24-1,-,TRBJ2-2,CATSALRGSQNTGELFF,TGTGCCACCAGTGCCCTACGGGGGTCCCAGAACACCGGGGAGCTGTTTTTT
TRBD2,TRBV7-3,-,TRBJ2-2,CASSPTSGVYTGELFF,TGTGCCAGCAGTCCGACTAGCGGAGTATACACCGGGGAGCTGTTTTTT
-,TRBV6-2/TRBV6-3,-,TRBJ2-7,CASSPHLGAIVYEQYF,TGTGCCAGCAGTCCCCACTTAGGGGCGATTGTATACGAGCAGTACTTC
TRBD2,TRBV7-9,-,TRBJ2-7,CASSPPSGRSYEQYF,TGTGCCAGCAGCCCCCCCAGCGGGAGGTCGTACGAGCAGTACTTC